One and the same sample provided the 24 T cell receptor beta chains below, sequenced in a study of T-cell memory formation after mild COVID-19. One entry per CDR3 protein results from TCRdb running MiXCR on the 5' RACE reads. Of roughly 380,000 distinct CDR3 sequences in the sample, around 28% are singletons; the top ten hold about 14%. Sample: PBMCs or a T cell subset sorted from them (not recorded which). The receptors originated from an adult woman who had mild COVID-19 (a few samples of this study predate the infection). Cell type and time point are not known.

A few counts support this clonotype. This sequence joins TRBV7-9 and TRBJ1-5; D gene uncertain. The germline V gene encodes CDR1 SEHNR and CDR2 FQNEAQ (reference sequence). This CDR3 is 13 amino acids long. Trimming removed 1 base at V and 3 bases at J, with 4 bases between. The CDR3 coding sequence is TGTGCCAGCAGCTTAGTAGCCAATCAGCCCCAGCATTTT. Protein sequence: CASSLVANQPQHF.

The chain couples TRBV24-1 to TRBJ2-7, with D perhaps matching TRBD2 (6 bases). Trimming stripped 6 bases from V and 6 bases from J, with 11 bases between. This CDR3 has 12 residues. Germline loops: CDR1 KGHDR, CDR2 SFDVKD. CDR3 DNA: TGTGCCACCAGTTCGGGGGTAGGCGAGCAGTACTTC. Translation: CATSSGVGEQYF.

The CDR3 bases are TGCGCCAGCAGCCAAGGGCACAGCTCAATGAACACTGAAGCTTTCTTT. It codes for CASSQGHSSMNTEAFF. The V gene is TRBV4-1, the J gene TRBJ1-1; D is unclear. From germline, CDR1 is MGHRA and CDR2 YSYEKL. There are 16 residues in the CDR3. V lost 1 base to trimming and J lost 0 bases, with 12 bases between them.

This clonotype was counted between two and nine times. The V and J genes are TRBV2 and TRBJ2-2; D is uncertain. CDR3 length equals 12 residues. Per germline, CDR1 SNHLY and CDR2 FYNNEI. V was pared by 8 bases and J by 6 bases, with 10 bases between. The CDR3 protein is CASSGVSGELFF. The CDR3, as DNA: TGTGCCAGCTCGGGTGTGTCCGGGGAGCTGTTTTTT. The full variable domain, rest sourced from reference TRBV2 and TRBJ2-2, is EPEVTQTPSHQVTQMGQEVILRCVPISNHLYFYWYRQILGQKVEFLVSFYNNEISEKSEIFDDQFSVERPDGSNFTLKIRSTKLEDSAMYFCASSGVSGELFFGEGSRLTVL.

This clonotype was detected only a few times. This rearrangement joins TRBV27 to TRBJ2-7; 10 nucleotides match TRBD2. The CDR3 runs 14 residues. J was trimmed by 1 base and V by 9 bases; bases with no gene match: 6. Germline V gene sequence: CDR1 MNHEY, CDR2 SMNVEV (reference sequence). The CDR3 loop reads CASVAGGNSYEQYF. DNA of the CDR3: TGTGCCAGTGTAGCGGGAGGAAATTCCTACGAGCAGTACTTC.

This clonotype was seen a handful of times. The V and J genes are TRBV15 and TRBJ2-1; tentatively, D is TRBD2 (5 bases). Germline CDR1 reads LNHNV; CDR2 reads YYDKDF (reference sequence). The CDR3 is made up of 14 amino acids. V was cut by 5 bases and J by 6 bases, with 14 bases left in between. CDR3 DNA: TGTGCCACCAGCTCATCGGGGAACGGCAATGAGCAGTTCTTC. Its translation is CATSSSGNGNEQFF.

This clonotype came up a few times. The chain is built from TRBV12-3 or TRBV12-4 and TRBJ2-1; 12 nucleotides align to TRBD2. The CDR3 is 15 residues long. V shed 6 bases and J 4 bases; nucleotides not matched to a gene: 4. CDR3 DNA sequence: TGTGCCAGCAGACCGACTAGCGGGAGTTACAATGAGCAGTTCTTC. It yields the protein CASRPTSGSYNEQFF.

The chain links TRBV4-1 to TRBJ2-7; TRBD2 might be the D (6 bases). Trimming left V 3 bases short and J 0 bases short, with 12 bases between. Germline lookup yields CDR1 MGHRA and CDR2 YSYEKL. The CDR3 contains 15 residues. CDR3 in amino acids: CASSQYLANSYEQYF. The CDR3 nucleotides read TGCGCCAGCAGCCAGTATCTAGCGAACTCCTACGAGCAGTACTTC.

The rearrangement joins TRBV11-2 to TRBJ1-5; D uncertain. Germline CDR1 reads SGHAT; CDR2 reads FQNNGV. V was clipped by 0 bases and J by 1 base, with 7 bases between them. CDR3 length equals 15 residues. The CDR3 reads CASSLDRGSNQPQHF. CDR3 coding DNA: TGTGCCAGCAGCTTAGATCGCGGGAGCAATCAGCCCCAGCATTTT.

This clonotype was detected ten times or more. V gene TRBV7-3 combines with J gene TRBJ2-1, with 9 nucleotides matching TRBD2. V trimming: 0 bases; J trimming: 5 bases; junction bases outside the gene matches: 8. In germline, CDR1 is SGHTA, CDR2 FQGTGA. CDR3 length equals 17 residues. This CDR3 reads CASSLTTGGRADNEQFF. The CDR3 DNA sequence: TGTGCCAGCAGCTTAACGACGGGCGGGAGGGCCGACAATGAGCAGTTCTTC.

This rearrangement joins TRBV12-5 to TRBJ2-7; D is unclear. Germline V gene data show CDR1 as LGHNT and CDR2 as FRNRAP. V shed 6 bases and J shed 2 bases, with 11 bases lying between them. CDR3 length: 13 amino acids. The CDR3 is CASGGMGAYEQYF. CDR3 nucleotides: TGTGCTAGTGGGGGAATGGGCGCCTACGAGCAGTACTTC.

In its sample, this clonotype was seen a few times. This rearrangement joins TRBV3-1 to TRBJ2-1; D is possibly TRBD1 (6 bases). The CDR3 is made up of 12 amino acids. From germline, CDR1 is LGHDT and CDR2 YNNKEL (reference sequence). Between the trimmed V and J ends, which lost 0 bases and 14 bases, there was a span of 11 bases. The CDR3 sequence: CASSQDLRGKFF. CDR3 DNA: TGTGCCAGCAGCCAAGATCTTAGGGGGAAGTTCTTC.

This clonotype was observed a handful of times. The chain is built from TRBV2 and TRBJ2-3, with 8 bases lining up with TRBD2. J gave up 1 base and V 8 bases, and 11 bases lay outside the gene matches. In germline, CDR1 is SNHLY, CDR2 FYNNEI. This CDR3 is built from 16 residues. CDR3 bases: TGTGCCAGCCGCCGGGAGGGGGGCGGAGGCACAGATACGCAGTATTTT. Translating it yields CASRREGGGGTDTQYF.

This clonotype was counted only a few times. The J gene is TRBJ2-5, the V gene TRBV18; weak D call: TRBD2 (7 bases). Deletions cut 0 bases from V and 2 bases from J, with 16 bases between. The V gene's germline CDR1 is KGHSH and CDR2 LQKENI. There are 17 residues in the CDR3. CDR3 sequence reads: CASSPPTGGPIQETQYF. DNA of the CDR3: TGTGCCAGCTCACCACCGACCGGGGGGCCTATTCAAGAGACCCAGTACTTC.

This chain links TRBV9 with TRBJ1-6, with TRBD1 as a possible D gene (6 bases). The CDR3 has 14 residues. V was shortened by 0 bases and J by 10 bases, with 11 bases between the two germline ends. Per germline, CDR1 SGDLS and CDR2 YYNGEE. CDR3: CASSVEGGKSPLHF. CDR3 DNA sequence: TGTGCCAGCAGCGTAGAAGGGGGGAAATCACCCCTCCACTTT. Based on the CDR3 plus reference TRBV9 and TRBJ1-6, the full variable domain is DSGVTQTPKHLITATGQRVTLRCSPRSGDLSVYWYQQSLDQGLQFLIQYYNGEERAKGNILERFSAQQFPDLHSELNLSSLELGDSALYFCASSVEGGKSPLHFGNGTRLTVT.

V gene TRBV7-9 combines with J gene TRBJ1-2; possible D gene TRBD1, 5 bases. The CDR3 loop spans 14 amino acids. Trimming shortened V by 3 bases and J by 2 bases, and 10 bases separated the two germline ends. CDR1 and CDR2 (germline): SEHNR, FQNEAQ (reference sequence). The CDR3 here is CASSFKTENYGYTF. CDR3 nucleotides: TGTGCCAGCAGCTTCAAGACAGAGAACTATGGCTACACCTTC.

This chain joins TRBV7-6 and TRBJ1-4, with TRBD1 identical over 9 bases. Germline CDR1 is SGHVS and CDR2 is FNYEAQ. Trimming at V came to 4 bases and at J to 0 bases, leaving 12 bases not matched to a gene. This CDR3 has 19 residues. CDR3 loop: CASSSYIRDRATTNEKLFF. DNA of the CDR3: TGTGCCAGCAGCTCGTATATCCGGGACAGGGCCACAACTAATGAAAAACTGTTTTTT. Drawing the rest from reference TRBV7-6 and TRBJ1-4, the complete variable domain is GAGVSQSPRYKVTKRGQDVALRCDPISGHVSLYWYRQALGQGPEFLTYFNYEAQQDKSGLPNDRFSAERPEGSISTLTIQRTEQRDSAMYRCASSSYIRDRATTNEKLFFGSGTQLSVL.

J is TRBJ2-7 and V is TRBV20-1, with D maybe TRBD1 (6 bases). The CDR3 totals 12 residues. Germline CDR1 is DFQATT and CDR2 is SNEGSKA (reference sequence). V was pared by 1 base and J by 4 bases, with 8 bases between. The CDR3 loop is CSARVQGYEQYF. The DNA for the CDR3 is TGCAGTGCTAGAGTACAGGGTTACGAGCAGTACTTC.

This clonotype was counted ten times or more. The genes are TRBV18 and TRBJ2-3; D gene uncertain. From germline, CDR1 is KGHSH and CDR2 LQKENI. V lost 8 bases to trimming and J lost 2 bases, with 5 bases between them. The CDR3 runs 11 residues. CDR3 protein: CASSPTDTQYF. CDR3 DNA sequence: TGTGCCAGCAGCCCCACAGATACGCAGTATTTT. The full variable domain, in which reference TRBV18 and TRBJ2-3 provide the parts outside the CDR3, is NAGVMQNPRHLVRRRGQEARLRCSPMKGHSHVYWYRQLPEEGLKFMVYLQKENIIDESGMPKERFSAEFPKEGPSILRIQQVVRGDSAAYFCASSPTDTQYFGPGTRLTVL.

The chain links TRBV29-1 to TRBJ2-2; 10 bases line up with TRBD1. CDR3 length: 15 amino acids. Trimming took 6 bases from V and 3 from J; bases not matched to a gene: 7. The germline V gene has CDR1 SQVTM and CDR2 ANQGSEA. The CDR3 reads CSVMWTGGYTGELFF. DNA of the CDR3: TGCAGCGTCATGTGGACAGGGGGGTACACCGGGGAGCTGTTTTTT.

The chain has TRBV12-3 or TRBV12-4 and TRBJ1-6; possible D gene TRBD1, 6 bases. Trimming cost V 7 bases and J 7 bases, with 14 bases left between them. The CDR3 sequence is 14 residues long. CDR3 DNA: TGTGCCAGCAAAGCGGGACATCCGAATTCACCCCTCCACTTT. It encodes CASKAGHPNSPLHF.

This clonotype has a handful of counts. CDR3 sequence reads: CASSQDSSSSYEQYF. The CDR3 nucleotides read TGCGCCAGCAGCCAAGATTCTAGCAGTTCCTACGAGCAGTACTTC. The genes are TRBV4-3 and TRBJ2-7, with a weak D call TRBD2 (5 bases). In germline, CDR1 is LGHNA, CDR2 YSLEER. The length of the CDR3 is 15 residues. Trimming cost V 0 bases and J 1 base, with 10 bases left between them.

The CDR3 protein is CASSHGTDYEQYF. As DNA, the CDR3 is TGCGCCAGCAGCCACGGGACAGACTACGAGCAGTACTTC. The chain joins TRBV4-1 to TRBJ2-7, with 7 bases fitting TRBD1. The CDR3 is made up of 13 amino acids. With 3 bases clipped from V and 3 bases from J, the junction kept 2 bases outside the gene matches. Germline V gives CDR1 MGHRA, CDR2 YSYEKL.

This clonotype was counted only a few times. This chain connects TRBV18 to TRBJ1-1; D is unclear. The CDR3 is 14 residues long. Germline-derived CDR1 and CDR2 are KGHSH and LQKENI. Trimming removed 5 bases at V and 8 bases at J, with 18 bases between. The CDR3 sequence is CASSTGTSTEEAFF. The CDR3 coding sequence is TGTGCCAGCTCAACCGGTACCTCGACCGAAGAAGCTTTCTTT.